This is a list of T cell receptor beta chains from one sample in a study of CD8+ T cells in alopecia areata. TCRdb's table, derived via immunoSEQ multiplex PCR, lists solely in-frame clones and lacks some. The repertoire holds about 200,000 clones, with 64% as singletons. The specimen was CD4+ T cells sorted from blood, collected at week 4, from a patient treated with tofacitinib. These receptor sequences come from a human donor with alopecia areata. Both conserved end residues are part of each CDR3. The D gene is left open where the match is weak. A clone size is listed for some rows: how often the clone was seen (once, few, many), or a class if it is expanded.

D	V	J	size	CDR3	DNA
.	TRBV29-1	TRBJ1-1	.	CSVERVMSEAFF	TGCAGCGTTGAACGGGTGATGTCTGAAGCTTTCTTT
.	TRBV30	TRBJ2-2	.	CAWSVMVSELFF	TGTGCCTGGAGTGTAATGGTCTCCGAGCTGTTTTTT
.	TRBV4-1	TRBJ2-7	.	CASSQGFGRFYEQYF	TGCGCCAGCAGCCAAGGATTCGGCAGGTTCTACGAGCAGTACTTC
.	TRBV30	TRBJ2-2	.	CAGSRQGGLFF	TGTGCCGGGAGCCGACAGGGAGGGCTGTTTTTT
.	TRBV29-1	TRBJ1-4	.	CSVEEGSRKLFF	TGCAGCGTTGAAGAAGGGAGTAGAAAACTGTTTTTT
.	TRBV30	TRBJ2-2	.	CAWSRELNTGELFF	TGTGCCTGGAGTCGAGAGCTGAACACCGGGGAGCTGTTTTTT
TRBD1	TRBV7-2	TRBJ1-2	few	CASSGRTGGFHGYTF	TGTGCCAGCAGCGGTCGGACAGGGGGCTTCCATGGCTACACCTTC
.	TRBV7-9	TRBJ2-4	.	CASSFSGENIQYF	TGTGCCAGCAGCTTCTCAGGGGAGAACATTCAGTACTTC
.	TRBV2	TRBJ2-3	few	CASRVADTQYF	TGTGCCAGCAGAGTCGCAGATACGCAGTATTTT
TRBD1	TRBV30	TRBJ1-2	few	CAWRTGTGWGYGYTF	TGTGCCTGGAGGACGGGGACAGGTTGGGGGTATGGCTACACCTTC
TRBD1	TRBV6-1	TRBJ1-6	.	CASSDATGRRGPLHF	TGTGCCAGCAGTGATGCGACAGGGCGGCGGGGACCCCTCCACTTT
.	TRBV5-1	TRBJ2-1	.	CASSLVGSSDEQFF	TGCGCCAGCAGCTTGGTTGGTAGCTCGGATGAGCAGTTCTTC
.	TRBV5-1	TRBJ1-2	once	CASSRLDRNYGYTF	TGCGCCAGCAGTCGTTTAGACAGGAACTATGGCTACACCTTC
.	TRBV5-1	TRBJ2-3	once	CASSPGLNTQYF	TGCGCCAGCAGCCCCGGCCTCAATACGCAGTATTTT
.	TRBV29-1	TRBJ1-1	.	CSGAAVNTEAFF	TGCAGCGGTGCGGCGGTGAACACTGAAGCTTTCTTT
.	TRBV7-9	TRBJ1-5	.	CASSLEGPQHF	TGTGCCAGCAGCTTGGAGGGGCCCCAGCATTTT
TRBD1	TRBV23-1	TRBJ2-6	.	CANLTGTESSGANVLTF	TGCGCCAACCTGACCGGGACAGAGAGCTCTGGGGCCAACGTCCTGACTTTC
TRBD2	TRBV6-6	TRBJ2-5	.	CASCGSAGSGAQYF	TGTGCCAGTTGTGGTTCAGCGGGGTCGGGGGCCCAGTACTTC
.	TRBV4-2	TRBJ1-4	few	CASSQVSENEKLFF	TGTGCCAGCAGCCAAGTATCGGAGAATGAAAAACTGTTTTTT
TRBD2	TRBV18	TRBJ2-3	once	CASDSSGGADTQYF	TGTGCCAGCGACTCTAGCGGGGGGGCAGATACGCAGTATTTT
.	TRBV19	TRBJ2-5	few	CASSSIGETQYF	TGTGCCAGTAGTAGTATAGGGGAGACCCAGTACTTC
TRBD2	TRBV10-2	TRBJ2-5	.	CASSSLAGERGTQYF	TGCGCCAGCAGTTCGCTAGCGGGGGAACGGGGGACCCAGTACTTC
TRBD1	TRBV5-1	TRBJ2-3	.	CASHSGTGLTDTQYF	TGCGCCAGCCACTCCGGGACAGGGCTCACAGATACGCAGTATTTT
.	TRBV5-6	TRBJ2-7	few	CASSSPGRSYEQYF	TGTGCCAGCTCGAGCCCAGGGCGCTCCTACGAGCAGTACTTC
.	TRBV6-5	TRBJ1-3	.	CAVQEGRSGNTIYF	TGTGCCGTACAAGAGGGTCGCTCTGGAAACACCATATATTTT
TRBD2	TRBV11-2	TRBJ2-5	.	CASSFRLAGAGETQYF	TGTGCCAGCAGCTTCCGTCTAGCGGGGGCCGGGGAGACCCAGTACTTC
.	TRBV4-1	TRBJ1-2	few	CASRKGKAGEAYGYTF	TGCGCCAGCAGGAAGGGGAAGGCAGGGGAAGCCTATGGCTACACCTTC
TRBD2	TRBV5-4	TRBJ2-3	once	CASSLLSSGGADTQYF	TGTGCCAGCAGCTTGTTGTCGAGCGGGGGGGCAGATACGCAGTATTTT
.	TRBV18	TRBJ2-5	.	CASSPRAEETQYF	TGTGCCAGCTCACCACGAGCGGAGGAGACCCAGTACTTC
.	TRBV4-2	TRBJ2-5	.	CASSRTQSIQETQYF	TGTGCCAGCAGTCGCACCCAGTCCATTCAGGAGACCCAGTACTTC
.	TRBV10-3	TRBJ2-2	few	CAISGGGRDTGELFF	TGTGCCATCAGTGGAGGGGGGCGCGACACCGGGGAGCTGTTTTTT
TRBD1	TRBV19	TRBJ2-5	.	CASSTPGTEQETQYF	TGTGCCAGTAGTACTCCCGGGACAGAACAAGAGACCCAGTACTTC
.	TRBV2	TRBJ1-1	.	CASSDQGPMNTEAFF	TGTGCCAGCAGTGACCAGGGACCCATGAACACTGAAGCTTTCTTT
.	TRBV29-1	TRBJ1-6	few	CSVRESATSSPLHF	TGCAGCGTCAGGGAGTCTGCTACTAGTTCACCCCTCCACTTT
.	TRBV29-1	TRBJ1-1	few	CSGASGWTEAFF	TGCAGCGGTGCGAGTGGGTGGACTGAAGCTTTCTTT
TRBD1	TRBV25-1	TRBJ1-5	few	CASSEWAQGAPNQPQHF	TGTGCCAGCAGTGAATGGGCTCAGGGGGCCCCCAATCAGCCCCAGCATTTT
TRBD1	TRBV10-3	TRBJ2-5	.	CAIRQTGGETQYF	TGTGCCATCAGGCAGACAGGGGGAGAGACCCAGTACTTC
.	TRBV7-2	TRBJ1-2	.	CASSPRTASNYGYTF	TGTGCCAGCAGCCCGCGGACAGCCTCTAACTATGGCTACACCTTC
.	TRBV5-1	TRBJ2-3	.	CASSLGYTQYF	TGCGCCAGCAGCTTGGGTTATACGCAGTATTTT
.	TRBV30	TRBJ1-2	.	CAWSLPGRPKGYTF	TGTGCCTGGAGTCTTCCGGGACGGCCTAAAGGCTACACCTTC
.	TRBV30	TRBJ2-3	.	CAWSPGTLGTDTQYF	TGTGCCTGGAGTCCCGGGACCCTCGGAACAGATACGCAGTATTTT
.	TRBV27	TRBJ1-2	.	CASSLGGSNYGYTF	TGTGCCAGCAGTTTAGGCGGATCTAACTATGGCTACACCTTC
TRBD1	TRBV7-3	TRBJ1-2	.	CASSYRQGESYTF	TGTGCCAGCAGCTATCGACAGGGGGAAAGCTACACCTTC
TRBD2	TRBV27	TRBJ2-7	.	CASSRRQAGGWGNYEQYF	TGTGCCAGCAGCCGGCGGCAAGCGGGGGGTTGGGGGAACTACGAGCAGTACTTC
TRBD1	TRBV4-3	TRBJ2-7	few	CASSQGLDRAYEQYF	TGCGCCAGCAGCCAAGGGCTGGACAGGGCGTACGAGCAGTACTTC
.	TRBV5-4	TRBJ2-7	.	CASSLDSGVSEQYF	TGTGCCAGCAGCTTGGATTCAGGGGTAAGCGAGCAGTACTTC
.	TRBV4-3	TRBJ2-1	.	CASSQQGVGYNEQFF	TGCGCCAGCAGCCAACAGGGAGTAGGTTACAATGAGCAGTTCTTC
.	TRBV7-2	TRBJ2-4	medium-sized	CASSFLRDIQYF	TGTGCCAGCAGCTTTTTGCGGGACATTCAGTACTTC
.	TRBV7-9	TRBJ1-1	.	CASSPQGNTEAFF	TGTGCCAGCAGCCCTCAAGGGAACACTGAAGCTTTCTTT
.	TRBV2	TRBJ2-5	.	CASTSGAGETQYF	TGTGCCAGCACCTCCGGGGCCGGAGAGACCCAGTACTTC
.	TRBV10-3	TRBJ1-4	.	CAIGPRNNEKLFF	TGTGCCATCGGACCCCGGAATAATGAAAAACTGTTTTTT
.	TRBV30	TRBJ2-7	few	CAWRGRWRDVYEQYF	TGTGCCTGGAGGGGGAGGTGGAGAGACGTCTACGAGCAGTACTTC
.	TRBV4-3	TRBJ2-2	.	CASSQGRGGDTGELFF	TGCGCCAGCAGCCAAGGAAGGGGGGGAGACACCGGGGAGCTGTTTTTT
TRBD2	TRBV7-2	TRBJ2-2	.	CASSLGGLAGIAGELFF	TGTGCCAGCAGCTTAGGTGGTCTAGCGGGGATCGCCGGGGAGCTGTTTTTT
.	TRBV29-1	TRBJ2-3	.	CSVGAGSTQYF	TGCAGCGTGGGGGCAGGAAGTACGCAGTATTTT
.	TRBV4-3	TRBJ2-3	.	CASSQDVRGTQYF	TGCGCCAGCAGCCAAGATGTGCGAGGTACGCAGTATTTT
TRBD1	TRBV30	TRBJ1-1	.	CAWRRQGVDTEAFF	TGTGCCTGGAGACGACAGGGCGTAGACACTGAAGCTTTCTTT
.	TRBV5-6	TRBJ1-2	.	CASSLDNRGYGYTF	TGTGCCAGCAGCCTGGACAATCGAGGTTATGGCTACACCTTC
.	TRBV5-1	TRBJ2-2	few	CASSPRGSTGELFF	TGCGCCAGCAGTCCCCGGGGGAGCACCGGGGAGCTGTTTTTT
.	TRBV30	TRBJ1-1	.	CAWSPGAFEAFF	TGTGCCTGGAGCCCAGGGGCCTTTGAAGCTTTCTTT